This TCR beta chain was obtained from a study of T cell responses to AZD1222 COVID-19 vaccine. The overall study: Some second doses came at about 4 weeks and others at about 12 weeks; these were pooled.

Worth noting for this clone: Its target is not known.

TCRdb's copy holds only in-frame clones and misses some; the assay was immunoSEQ multiplex PCR. The profile shows 110,000 to 150,000 clones, 80% to 95% of them singletons. V lost 6 bases, J lost 5 bases, and 9 bases stayed unmatched. The germline V gene has CDR1 LNHDA and CDR2 SQIVND (reference sequence). CDR3 length equals 15 residues. Study results and caveats: After the peak T cell response, and only then, were repertoires sampled. Vaccine-associated CD4 TCRs spanned spike, dominant at 160-218 and 743-854. Only a handful of individuals given AZD1222 were seropositive at baseline.

This sample comprised peripheral blood, obtained on day 0 of AZD1222 vaccination. The origin of this receptor is an adult in good health. The chain combines TRBV19 with TRBJ1-1; TRBD1 agrees at 10 bases. In DNA, the CDR3 is TGTGCCAGTAGCAGAGACAGGGGGCGCCTGACTGAAGCTTTCTTT. This translates into CASSRDRGRLTEAFF.